What follows is one TCR beta chain and its context. Described treatment: around 19 received Ad26.COV2.S at low or high dose, single or two shots; about 5 received placebo; per-sample allocation not given. Following the first vaccine or placebo injection, samples were taken on day 63. Recruitment in Boston yielded a donor of adult age, 18-55 years. Some clones are missing from TCRdb's copy, which holds only in-frame ones; the method was immunoSEQ multiplex PCR. The sample yields approximately 420,000 clones, over 75% seen once. The entry originates in a study of Ad26.COV2.S vaccination and SARS-CoV-2 variants. CDR1 MNHEY and CDR2 SVGEGT come from the germline V gene. The CDR3 covers 16 residues. V was pared by 0 bases and J by 6 bases, with 18 bases between.

This chain links TRBV6-2 or TRBV6-3 with TRBJ2-7, with D possibly matching TRBD2 (5 bases). This receptor was taken from a person aged 18 to 65 who received the Ad26.COV2.S COVID-19 vaccine or a placebo. The sequencing used peripheral blood, collected in a trial of Ad26.COV2.S vaccine versus placebo. As DNA, the CDR3 is TGTGCCAGCAGTTACTCGAATAATCCGGGAAGAGGCGAGCAGTACTTC. It encodes CASSYSNNPGRGEQYF.